A single sample is the source of the 28 T cell receptor beta chains below, sequenced in a study of Ad26.COV2.S vaccination and SARS-CoV-2 variants (dated by TCRdb to 2020 to 2023). The sample's treatment or condition label, decoded: about 20 received Ad26.COV2.S at low or high dose, single or two shots; 5 received placebo; per-sample allocation not given. Repertoires of vaccine and placebo recipients were sequenced from samples taken on day 63 after the first injection. The library was built by means of the immunoSEQ multiplex PCR assay. Entries here come from immuneACCESS through TCRdb and include only in-frame sequences with V and J called. Some clones fail to appear in such tables; in the studies checked, an unresolved V gene covers under half of the shortfall, and the cause of the remainder is unknown. The sample table holds 240,000 or so clones, of which around nine tenths were seen once. The ten largest make up 9.5% to 12% of the sample.

The starting material was peripheral blood, obtained in a trial of Ad26.COV2.S vaccine versus placebo. The source of these receptors is a person between 18 and 60 years old who received the Ad26.COV2.S COVID-19 vaccine or a placebo.

This chain links TRBV9 with TRBJ2-3; 11 bases match TRBD2. Germline V lookup: CDR1 SGDLS, CDR2 YYNGEE. The V and J ends lost 0 bases and 2 bases, in that order; junction bases with no gene match: 8. This CDR3 has 18 residues. The CDR3 is CASSVDGGTSGFTDTQYF. In DNA, the CDR3 is TGTGCCAGCAGCGTAGACGGTGGGACTAGCGGATTCACAGATACGCAGTATTTT.

The V call is TRBV4-3, the J call TRBJ2-2; either TRBD1 or TRBD2 may fit D (6 bases each). Germline loops: CDR1 LGHNA, CDR2 YSLEER. CDR3 length: 17 amino acids. V was pared by 4 bases and J by 4 bases, with 19 bases between. CDR3 nucleotides: TGCGCCAGCAGCCCGGGCGCTTCGGGGGCGGGCACCGGGGAGCTGTTTTTT. This sequence encodes CASSPGASGAGTGELFF.

The chain joins TRBV5-1 to TRBJ1-4, with 7 bases matching TRBD1. V gave up 4 bases and J gave up 7 bases; unmatched junction bases: 7. This CDR3 comprises 14 residues. Germline assignment: CDR1 SGHRS and CDR2 YFSETQ. The CDR3 here is CASSTTGAGEKLFF. The CDR3 nucleotides are TGCGCCAGCAGCACCACAGGGGCGGGTGAAAAACTGTTTTTT.

The gene calls are TRBV11-3 and TRBJ2-7, with TRBD2 identical over 9 bases. CDR1 is SGHNT, CDR2 YENEEA, per germline. This CDR3 has 17 amino acids. V lost 5 bases, J lost 2 bases, and 13 bases stayed unmatched. The CDR3 region has the DNA TGTGCCAGCAGCACCCGCGGGTTGCGGGAGGGCCCCTACGAGCAGTACTTC. It translates to CASSTRGLREGPYEQYF.

The CDR3 here is CASSSGQGVAFF. The CDR3 nucleotides read TGCGCCAGCAGCTCGGGACAGGGTGTAGCTTTCTTT. The chain joins TRBV5-1 to TRBJ1-1; 9 bases match TRBD1. The CDR3 sequence is 12 residues long. Trimming removed 3 bases from V and 10 bases from J; junction bases left unmatched: 4. Germline values: CDR1 SGHRS, CDR2 YFSETQ.

This rearrangement joins TRBV28 to TRBJ1-2; 7 bases fit TRBD1. With V trimmed by 5 bases and J by 4 bases, 10 bases remained unmatched. The germline V gene encodes CDR1 MDHEN and CDR2 SYDVKM. CDR3 length equals 15 residues. CDR3 DNA sequence: TGTGCCAGCAGTCCACCGGGGAGGGGGCTCTATGGCTACACCTTC. Its translation is CASSPPGRGLYGYTF.

This chain uses TRBV5-1 with TRBJ2-2; 7 bases are shared with TRBD2. CDR1 is SGHRS, CDR2 YFSETQ, per germline. This CDR3 has 14 residues. V shed 7 bases, J shed 6 bases, and the junction held 9 bases outside the gene matches. DNA for the CDR3: TGCGCCAGCGACGACAGCGGGATATCCGGGGAGCTGTTTTTT. Its protein is CASDDSGISGELFF.

A single count supports this clone. V and J are TRBV3-1 (or the pseudogene TRBV3-2) and TRBJ1-5, with a possible D match to TRBD1 (6 bases). Germline values: CDR1 LGHDT, CDR2 YNNKEL (reference sequence). This CDR3 has 15 residues. The V gene lost 3 bases and the J gene lost 4 bases, with 13 bases spanning the gap. CDR3 in amino acids: CASSQGAVGNQPQHF. The DNA for the CDR3 is TGTGCCAGCAGCCAGGGGGCCGTAGGGAATCAGCCCCAGCATTTT.

Regarding this clone: Other DNA variants within this sample encode the same CDR3. V usage is TRBV9 and J usage is TRBJ1-2; possible D gene TRBD1, 5 bases. There are 14 residues in the CDR3. Trimming cost V 0 bases and J 3 bases, with 9 bases left between them. CDR1 and CDR2 (germline): SGDLS, YYNGEE. The CDR3 region has the DNA TGTGCCAGCAGCGTAGGGGGAGGGGACTATGGCTACACCTTC. Translation: CASSVGGGDYGYTF.

The chain has TRBV6-5 and TRBJ1-3, with D perhaps matching TRBD1 (5 bases). Germline CDR1 reads MNHEY; CDR2 reads SVGAGI. V dropped 9 bases and J dropped 1 base, with 7 bases sitting between them. The CDR3 has 12 residues. The chain's CDR3 is CARGGSGNTIYF. DNA of the CDR3: TGTGCCAGGGGGGGGTCTGGAAACACCATATATTTT.

The chain recombines TRBV20-1 with TRBJ2-1; D is perhaps TRBD2 (5 bases). This CDR3 has 12 amino acids. Trimming removed 3 bases from V and 7 bases from J, with 10 bases in between. CDR1 and CDR2 (germline): DFQATT, SNEGSKA (reference sequence). For the CDR3, the DNA is TGCAGTGCTAGTGGACTCCAAAATGAGCAGTTCTTC. It specifies CSASGLQNEQFF.

The rearrangement joins TRBV5-1 to TRBJ1-1, with TRBD1 matching 9 bases. The V gene end was trimmed by 4 bases and the J gene end by 2 bases; junction bases not matched to a gene: 6. Germline V gene lookup returns CDR1 SGHRS and CDR2 YFSETQ. The CDR3 consists of 15 residues. The CDR3 region has the DNA TGCGCCAGCAGCCCCCAACAGGGGGCAAACACTGAAGCTTTCTTT. The encoded protein is CASSPQQGANTEAFF.

This clone has a handful of counts. The V and J genes are TRBV7-2 and TRBJ2-1; TRBD1 matches 8 bases. Trimming took 5 bases from V and 3 from J; bases not matched to a gene: 6. Germline CDR1 reads SGHTA; CDR2 reads FQGNSA. This CDR3 region has 15 residues. CDR3 sequence reads: CASSLDRARYNEQFF. The CDR3 region has the DNA TGTGCCAGCAGCCTGGACAGGGCGCGCTACAATGAGCAGTTCTTC.

The chain is built from TRBV3-1 (or the pseudogene TRBV3-2) and TRBJ1-1; D unresolved. The CDR3 consists of 16 residues. Germline V gene data show CDR1 as LGHDT and CDR2 as YNNKEL (reference sequence). The V end was cut by 2 bases, the J end by 3 bases, with 16 bases between. Here the CDR3 DNA reads TGTGCCAGCAGCCAAAGGCTTACATTCACGGACACTGAAGCTTTCTTT. This translates into CASSQRLTFTDTEAFF.

The chain couples TRBV9 to TRBJ2-5, with 7 bases matching TRBD1. J was trimmed by 0 bases and V by 0 bases; bases with no gene match: 5. The CDR3 contains 16 residues. The germline CDR1 and CDR2 sequences are SGDLS and YYNGEE. The CDR3 sequence is CASSVGDRKYQETQYF. CDR3 bases: TGTGCCAGCAGCGTAGGGGACAGAAAGTACCAAGAGACCCAGTACTTC.

The chain carries TRBV7-9 and TRBJ2-7; 10 nucleotides line up with TRBD1. The V gene's germline CDR1 is SEHNR and CDR2 FQNEAQ (reference sequence). CDR3 length: 15 residues. J gave up 0 bases and V 10 bases, and 9 bases lay outside the gene matches. CDR3 loop: CATRTRDRGSYEQYF. In nucleotides, the CDR3 is TGTGCCACACGCACACGGGACAGGGGCTCCTACGAGCAGTACTTC.

The chain recombines TRBV28 with TRBJ1-5; tentatively, D is TRBD1 (5 bases). CDR1 and CDR2 from the germline V gene are MDHEN and SYDVKM. Trimming left V 3 bases short and J 0 bases short, with 15 bases between. The CDR3 loop spans 17 amino acids. The CDR3 loop reads CASSLAQGQGSNQPQHF. CDR3 DNA sequence: TGTGCCAGCAGTTTGGCGCAGGGTCAGGGTAGCAATCAGCCCCAGCATTTT.

J is TRBJ2-1 and V is TRBV7-2, with 8 bases fitting TRBD2. The CDR3 totals 15 residues. Germline assignment: CDR1 SGHTA and CDR2 FQGNSA. The V gene end was trimmed by 1 base and the J gene end by 4 bases; junction bases not matched to a gene: 3. CDR3 sequence (DNA): TGTGCCAGCAGCTTAGAAAGCGGGAGTTACAATGAGCAGTTCTTC. Translating it yields CASSLESGSYNEQFF.

This rearrangement joins TRBV5-8 to TRBJ1-4, with a weak D call TRBD1 (5 bases). CDR1 and CDR2 (germline): SGHTS, YDEGEE. The CDR3 contains 15 residues. Trimming took off 4 bases at V and 2 bases at J, with 12 bases between the two ends. The CDR3 nucleotides are TGTGCCAGCAGCCTGCGGGGCGGGACTAATGAAAAACTGTTTTTT. The encoded protein is CASSLRGGTNEKLFF.

The V and J genes are TRBV28 and TRBJ2-6; no definite D call. Trimming left V 3 bases short and J 0 bases short, with 6 bases between. Germline CDR1 reads MDHEN; CDR2 reads SYDVKM. The CDR3 length is 15 residues. For the CDR3, the DNA is TGTGCCAGCAGTTTGCTGGGCTCTGGGGCCAACGTCCTGACTTTC. This translates into CASSLLGSGANVLTF.

The chain combines TRBV30 with TRBJ1-6; D gene uncertain. The CDR3 covers 15 residues. Looked up from germline, CDR1 is GTSNPN and CDR2 is SVGIG (reference sequence). Trimming took off 2 bases at V and 3 bases at J, with 11 bases between the two ends. In DNA form, the CDR3 reads TGTGCCTGGAGTTTATCTCTTAGCTATAATTCACCCCTCCACTTT. Its translation: CAWSLSLSYNSPLHF.

This chain connects TRBV5-4 to TRBJ2-2; no firm D call. The V gene lost 2 bases and the J gene lost 3 bases, with 11 bases spanning the gap. This CDR3 region has 15 residues. Germline CDR1 is SGHNT and CDR2 is YYREEE (reference sequence). CDR3 in DNA: TGTGCCAGCAGCTTAGGCTGGGGTGACACCGGGGAGCTGTTTTTT. Its translation is CASSLGWGDTGELFF. The variable domain in full, with the rest retrieved from reference TRBV5-4 and TRBJ2-2, is ETGVTQSPTHLIKTRGQQVTLRCSSQSGHNTVSWYQQALGQGPQFIFQYYREEENGRGNFPPRFSGLQFPNYSSELNVNALELDDSALYLCASSLGWGDTGELFFGEGSRLTVL.

This clone was detected a few times. The chain couples TRBV6-2 or TRBV6-3 to TRBJ1-2; the D is unclear. Germline V gene lookup returns CDR1 MNHEY and CDR2 SVGEGT. V was clipped by 4 bases and J by 1 base, with 13 bases between them. The CDR3 has 15 amino acids. The CDR3 DNA follows: TGTGCCAGCAGTTGGGCCCGTTGGAGTAACTATGGCTACACCTTC. This sequence encodes CASSWARWSNYGYTF.

This chain joins TRBV4-1 and TRBJ2-2; 8 bases match TRBD1. CDR3 length: 15 amino acids. V was pared by 4 bases and J by 3 bases, with 4 bases of the junction left unmatched. Per germline, CDR1 MGHRA and CDR2 YSYEKL. The CDR3 spells CASSPGGRDTGELFF. In DNA, the CDR3 is TGCGCCAGCAGCCCAGGGGGCAGGGACACCGGGGAGCTGTTTTTT.

The genes are TRBV5-1 and TRBJ2-7, with 10 bases fitting TRBD2. V was clipped by 2 bases and J by 5 bases; unmatched bases: 16. Looked up from germline, CDR1 is SGHRS and CDR2 is YFSETQ. CDR3 length: 18 amino acids. CDR3: CASSFRVQREGRLDEQYF. The CDR3 nucleotides read TGCGCCAGCAGCTTCAGGGTGCAGCGGGAGGGCCGTCTGGACGAGCAGTACTTC.

CDR3 DNA: TGCAGTGCTAGAGGCGGACCCGAGCAGTACTTC. Amino acids: CSARGGPEQYF. The chain is built from TRBV20-1 and TRBJ2-7; no reliable D call. Between the trimmed V and J ends, which lost 1 base and 6 bases, there was a span of 7 bases. The CDR3 sequence is 11 residues long. CDR1 is DFQATT, CDR2 SNEGSKA, per germline (reference sequence).

The table lists this clone with a count of one. The chain uses TRBV6-5 and TRBJ2-7, with 9 bases lining up with TRBD1. The CDR3 totals 15 residues. V was pared by 6 bases and J by 2 bases, with 8 bases of the junction left unmatched. Germline V gene sequence: CDR1 MNHEY, CDR2 SVGAGI. The DNA for the CDR3 is TGTGCCAGCAGACCGGGACAGGGAATACCCTACGAGCAGTACTTC. Protein: CASRPGQGIPYEQYF.

This clone was observed a handful of times. This chain connects TRBV3-1 (or the pseudogene TRBV3-2) to TRBJ2-3; 7 nucleotides agree with TRBD1. The length of the CDR3 is 15 residues. Germline-derived CDR1 and CDR2 are LGHDT and YNNKEL (reference sequence). After removal of 4 bases from V and 0 bases from J, the junction contained 4 bases not matched to a gene. The CDR3 loop is CASSPRQGSTDTQYF. CDR3 in DNA: TGTGCCAGCAGCCCACGACAGGGTAGCACAGATACGCAGTATTTT.